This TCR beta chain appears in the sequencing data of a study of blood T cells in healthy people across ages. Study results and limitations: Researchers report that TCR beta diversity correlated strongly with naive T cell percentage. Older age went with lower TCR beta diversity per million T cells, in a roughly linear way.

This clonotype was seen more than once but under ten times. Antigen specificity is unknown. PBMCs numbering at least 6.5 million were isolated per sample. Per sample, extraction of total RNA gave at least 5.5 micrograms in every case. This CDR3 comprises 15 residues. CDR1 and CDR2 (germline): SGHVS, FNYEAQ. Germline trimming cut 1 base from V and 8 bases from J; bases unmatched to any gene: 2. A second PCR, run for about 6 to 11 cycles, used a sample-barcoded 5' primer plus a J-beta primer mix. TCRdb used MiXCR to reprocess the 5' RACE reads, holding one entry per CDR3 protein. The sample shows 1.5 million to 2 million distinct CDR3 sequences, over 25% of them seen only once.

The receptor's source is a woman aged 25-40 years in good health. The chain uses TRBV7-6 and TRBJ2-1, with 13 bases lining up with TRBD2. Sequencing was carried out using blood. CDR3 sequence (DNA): TGTGCCAGCAGCTTAGGGGGACTAGCGGGGCATGAGCAGTTCTTC. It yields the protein CASSLGGLAGHEQFF. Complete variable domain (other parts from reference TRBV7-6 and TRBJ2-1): GAGVSQSPRYKVTKRGQDVALRCDPISGHVSLYWYRQALGQGPEFLTYFNYEAQQDKSGLPNDRFSAERPEGSISTLTIQRTEQRDSAMYRCASSLGGLAGHEQFFGPGTRLTVL.